This record covers a single TCR beta chain. The record originates from a study of blood T cell repertoires in COVID-19. Study processing details: Amplified reference gene primers provided the basis for estimating nucleated cell counts. Sequenced by immunoSEQ multiplex PCR; TCRdb stores in-frame clones only, minus some. V and J calls and clone size come straight from that table; D and trimming were deduced from the DNA. The sample includes around 430,000 clones, 88% seen only once; the top ten take over 9.5%. V was trimmed by 5 bases and J by 4 bases, leaving 15 bases between them. The CDR3 consists of 14 residues. Germline V gene sequence: CDR1 LNHDA, CDR2 SQIVND (reference sequence).

This TCR derives from a woman aged 50 to 60 with COVID-19, enrolled during active disease. The sequencing input was peripheral blood. This chain joins TRBV19 and TRBJ2-7; D is unresolved. CDR3 nucleotide sequence: TGTGCCAGTAGTCCCACCCTGACACCATACGAGCAGTACTTC. Amino acids: CASSPTLTPYEQYF.